The TCR beta chain described here comes from a study of T cell responses to AZD1222 COVID-19 vaccine. Whole-study results and caveats: In a largely white British group with more females than males, clonal diversity was possibly underestimated. When two AZD1222 doses had been given, Spike-specific TCR breadth and depth rose. Mapped onto spike, vaccine-associated CD4 TCRs spanned it and were dominant at 160-218 and 743-854.

To note about this clone: Its antigen is undetermined.

This table comes from immunoSEQ multiplex PCR, and its TCRdb copy is limited to in-frame clones, with some not included. The table has 90,000 to 140,000 clones, roughly nine tenths seen once; the top ten hold 35% to 50%. This clonotype originated in an adult who received the AZD1222 COVID-19 vaccine. The specimen was peripheral blood, collected 28 days after the second AZD1222 dose.

CDR3 DNA sequence: TGTGCCAGCACCCCCGAGGGGAGGGGATCCACAGATACGCAGTATTTT. This translates into CASTPEGRGSTDTQYF. The V and J genes are TRBV7-9 and TRBJ2-3; 7 positions match TRBD2. The V gene end was trimmed by 7 bases and the J gene end by 2 bases; junction bases not matched to a gene: 12. The CDR3 is made up of 16 amino acids. In germline, CDR1 is SEHNR, CDR2 FQNEAQ (reference sequence). The full variable domain, in which reference TRBV7-9 and TRBJ2-3 provide the parts outside the CDR3, is DTGVSQNPRHKITKRGQNVTFRCDPISEHNRLYWYRQTLGQGPEFLTYFQNEAQLEKSRLLSDRFSAERPKGSFSTLEIQRTEQGDSAMYLCASTPEGRGSTDTQYFGPGTRLTVL.